This T cell receptor beta chain was observed in a study of T cell responses to AZD1222 COVID-19 vaccine. V gave up 1 base and J gave up 5 bases; unmatched junction bases: 6. CDR1 is MNHEY and CDR2 is SVGAGI in the germline V gene. The CDR3 runs to 16 residues. Clones were read by immunoSEQ multiplex PCR, and TCRdb kept only the in-frame ones, dropping some. The data hold some 120,000 clones, with approximately 93% observed a single time. The specimen comprised peripheral blood, sampled on day 0 of AZD1222 vaccination. J is TRBJ2-7 and V is TRBV6-5; 12 nucleotides agree with TRBD1. This receptor was taken from an adult in good health. CDR3 amino acids: CASSYLRDRGPDEQYF. The CDR3 DNA follows: TGTGCCAGCAGTTACTTGCGGGACAGGGGGCCCGACGAGCAGTACTTC.